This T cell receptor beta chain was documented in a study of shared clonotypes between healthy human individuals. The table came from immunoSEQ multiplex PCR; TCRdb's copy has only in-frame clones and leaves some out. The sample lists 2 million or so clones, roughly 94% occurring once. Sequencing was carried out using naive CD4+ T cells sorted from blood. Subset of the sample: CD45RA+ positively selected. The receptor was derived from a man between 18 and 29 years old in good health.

In DNA form, the CDR3 reads TGTGCCAGCACCTTGGGGGACCTCGGGGAGACCCAGTACTTC. Translated, it gives CASTLGDLGETQYF. J is TRBJ2-5 and V is TRBV2; D is tentatively TRBD1 or TRBD2 (5 bases each). The CDR3 has 14 amino acids. Germline-derived CDR1 and CDR2 are SNHLY and FYNNEI. Between the trimmed V and J ends, which lost 7 bases and 5 bases, there was a span of 17 bases.